This T cell receptor (beta chain) was sequenced during a study of blood T cells in healthy people across ages. Notes on the study in general: Age showed a roughly linear inverse relationship with TCR beta diversity per million T cells.

Germline CDR1 and CDR2: LGHDT and YNNKEL (reference sequence). CDR3 length equals 18 residues. V lost 3 bases to trimming and J lost 6 bases; unmatched junction nucleotides: 16. Total RNA, at least 5.5 micrograms per sample, came from PBMCs. Details on this clonotype: What it binds is unknown.

With a J-beta primer mix and a sample-barcoded 5' primer, a second PCR ran 7 to 11 cycles. TCRdb re-derived calls from the 5' RACE reads in MiXCR, one entry per CDR3 protein. The sample yields 1,100,000 or so distinct CDR3 sequences, under 55% seen once. The sequence came from a woman aged 60-75 years in good health. The chain couples TRBV3-1 to TRBJ2-1; 8 positions agree with TRBD2. Sequenced input: blood. The CDR3 nucleotides read TGTGCCAGCAGCCACCACTCACCACTAGCGGCCTTGGCCAATGAGCAGTTCTTC. This gives the protein CASSHHSPLAALANEQFF.